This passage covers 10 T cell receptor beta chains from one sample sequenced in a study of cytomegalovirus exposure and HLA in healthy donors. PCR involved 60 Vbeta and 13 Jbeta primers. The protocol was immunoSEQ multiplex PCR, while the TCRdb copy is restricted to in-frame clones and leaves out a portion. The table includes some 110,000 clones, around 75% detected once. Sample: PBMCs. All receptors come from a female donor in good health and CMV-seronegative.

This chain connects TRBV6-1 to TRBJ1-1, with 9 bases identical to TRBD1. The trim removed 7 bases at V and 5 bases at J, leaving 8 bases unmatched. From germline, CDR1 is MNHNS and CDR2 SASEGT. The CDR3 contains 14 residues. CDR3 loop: CASNRDRVDTEAFF. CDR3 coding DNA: TGTGCCAGCAACCGGGACAGGGTCGATACTGAAGCTTTCTTT.

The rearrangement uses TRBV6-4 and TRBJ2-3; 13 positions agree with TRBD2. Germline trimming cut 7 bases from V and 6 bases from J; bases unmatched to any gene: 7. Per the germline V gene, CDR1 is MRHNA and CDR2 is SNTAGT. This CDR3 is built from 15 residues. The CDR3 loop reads CASNDPGLAGDTQYF. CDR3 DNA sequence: TGTGCCAGCAACGACCCGGGACTAGCGGGGGATACGCAGTATTTT.

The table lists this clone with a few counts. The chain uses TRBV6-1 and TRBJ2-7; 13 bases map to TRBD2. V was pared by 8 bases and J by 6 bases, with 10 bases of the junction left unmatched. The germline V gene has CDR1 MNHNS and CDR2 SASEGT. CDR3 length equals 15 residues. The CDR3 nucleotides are TGTGCCAGCGGGGGGACTAGCGGGATGGGGGGCGAGCAGTACTTC. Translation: CASGGTSGMGGEQYF.

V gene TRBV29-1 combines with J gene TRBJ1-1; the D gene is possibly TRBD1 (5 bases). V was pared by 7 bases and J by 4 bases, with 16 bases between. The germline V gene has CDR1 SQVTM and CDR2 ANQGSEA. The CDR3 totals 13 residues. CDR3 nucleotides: TGCAGCGGCCAAGGGGAGGCTGGCACTGAAGCTTTCTTT. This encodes CSGQGEAGTEAFF.

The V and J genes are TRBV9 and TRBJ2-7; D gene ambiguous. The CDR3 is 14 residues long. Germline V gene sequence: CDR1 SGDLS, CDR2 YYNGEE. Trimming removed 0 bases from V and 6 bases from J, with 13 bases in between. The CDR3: CASSVVSEVGEQYF. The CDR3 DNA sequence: TGTGCCAGCAGCGTAGTAAGTGAGGTGGGCGAGCAGTACTTC.

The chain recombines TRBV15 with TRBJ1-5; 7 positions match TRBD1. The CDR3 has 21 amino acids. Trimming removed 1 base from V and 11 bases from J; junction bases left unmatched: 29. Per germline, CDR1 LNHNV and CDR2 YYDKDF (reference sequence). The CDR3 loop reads CATSRGSGQTHGTAGGVSQHF. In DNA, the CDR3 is TGTGCCACCAGCAGAGGGTCCGGGCAAACCCACGGGACAGCCGGAGGAGTGTCCCAGCATTTT.

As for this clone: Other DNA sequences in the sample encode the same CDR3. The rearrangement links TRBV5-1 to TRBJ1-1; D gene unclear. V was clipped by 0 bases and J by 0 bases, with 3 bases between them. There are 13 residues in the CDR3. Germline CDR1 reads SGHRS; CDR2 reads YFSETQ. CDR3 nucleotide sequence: TGCGCCAGCAGCTTGGCAGTGAACACTGAAGCTTTCTTT. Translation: CASSLAVNTEAFF.

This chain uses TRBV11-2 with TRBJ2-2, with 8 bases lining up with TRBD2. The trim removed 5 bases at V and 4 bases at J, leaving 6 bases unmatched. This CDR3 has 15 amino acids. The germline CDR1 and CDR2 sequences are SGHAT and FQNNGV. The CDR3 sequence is CASSRGSGGTGELFF. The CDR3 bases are TGTGCCAGCAGCCGGGGCAGCGGGGGCACCGGGGAGCTGTTTTTT. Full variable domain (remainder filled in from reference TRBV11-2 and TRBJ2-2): EAGVAQSPRYKIIEKRQSVAFWCNPISGHATLYWYQQILGQGPKLLIQFQNNGVVDDSQLPKDRFSAERLKGVDSTLKIQPAKLEDSAVYLCASSRGSGGTGELFFGEGSRLTVL.

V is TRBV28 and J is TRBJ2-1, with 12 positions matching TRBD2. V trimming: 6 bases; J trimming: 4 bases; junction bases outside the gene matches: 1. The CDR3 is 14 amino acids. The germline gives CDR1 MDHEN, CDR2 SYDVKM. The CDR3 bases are TGTGCCAGCAGACTAGCGGGAGGTTACAATGAGCAGTTCTTC. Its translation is CASRLAGGYNEQFF.

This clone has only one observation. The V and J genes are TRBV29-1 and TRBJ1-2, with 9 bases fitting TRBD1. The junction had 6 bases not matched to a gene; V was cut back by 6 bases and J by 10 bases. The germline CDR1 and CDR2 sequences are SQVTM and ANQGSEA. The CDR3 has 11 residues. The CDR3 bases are TGCAGCGTCGTTACAGGGGGCCACTACACCTTC. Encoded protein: CSVVTGGHYTF. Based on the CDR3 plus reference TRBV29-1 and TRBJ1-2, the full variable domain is SAVISQKPSRDICQRGTSLTIQCQVDSQVTMMFWYRQQPGQSLTLIATANQGSEATYESGFVIDKFPISRPNLTFSTLTVSNMSPEDSSIYLCSVVTGGHYTFGSGTRLTVV.